This T cell receptor (beta chain) was recovered during a study of T cells in localized non-small cell lung cancer. Whole-study findings and limits: Sequencing involved a lone tumor region, leaving heterogeneity possible. Peak T cell clonality was found in uninvolved adjacent lung, exceeding tumor. The appearance of a median approximately 57 of the top 100 tumor clones was seen in adjacent lung.

Data came from immunoSEQ multiplex PCR; TCRdb stores just in-frame clones and leaves some out. The sample has approximately 30,000 clones; about 91% are singletons. This clone was detected once. Its cognate antigen is unknown. From germline, CDR1 is SGHRS and CDR2 YFSETQ. After removal of 7 bases from V and 1 base from J, the junction contained 5 bases not matched to a gene. CDR3 length: 15 residues. The material was peripheral blood mononuclear cells, obtained before any cancer treatment. The clonotype comes from a female donor of 60 years or more with stage II lung adenocarcinoma. V and J are TRBV5-1 and TRBJ2-2, with 9 bases aligning to TRBD1. The CDR3 DNA follows: TGCGCCAGCGGACTGGGACAGGGGAACACCGGGGAGCTGTTTTTT. The encoded protein is CASGLGQGNTGELFF.